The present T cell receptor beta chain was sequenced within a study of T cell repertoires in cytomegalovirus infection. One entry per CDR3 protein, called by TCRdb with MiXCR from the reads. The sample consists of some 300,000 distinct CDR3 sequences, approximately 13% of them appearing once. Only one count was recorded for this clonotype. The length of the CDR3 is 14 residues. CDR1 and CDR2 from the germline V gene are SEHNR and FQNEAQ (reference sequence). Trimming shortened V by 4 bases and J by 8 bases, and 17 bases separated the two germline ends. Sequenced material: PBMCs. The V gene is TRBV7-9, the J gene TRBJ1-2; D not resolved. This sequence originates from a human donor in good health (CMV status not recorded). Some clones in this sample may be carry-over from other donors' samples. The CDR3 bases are TGTGCCAGCAGCTCCGCGCAGACCACGAGAGGCTACACCTTC. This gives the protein CASSSAQTTRGYTF.